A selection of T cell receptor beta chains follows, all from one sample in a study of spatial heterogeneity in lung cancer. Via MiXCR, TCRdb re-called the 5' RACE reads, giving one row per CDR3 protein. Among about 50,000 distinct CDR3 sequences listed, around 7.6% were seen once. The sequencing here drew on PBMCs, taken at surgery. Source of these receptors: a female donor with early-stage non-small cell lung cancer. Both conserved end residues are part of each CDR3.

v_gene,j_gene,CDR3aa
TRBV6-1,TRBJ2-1,CASSSPGTGNNEQFF
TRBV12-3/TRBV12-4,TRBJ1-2,CASSSVRGLNYGYTF
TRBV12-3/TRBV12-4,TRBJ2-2,CASSILQGAMTGELFF
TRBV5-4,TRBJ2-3,CASSLVQSLDTQYF
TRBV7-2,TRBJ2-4,CASSFMDPWGKNIQYF
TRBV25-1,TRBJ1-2,CASSRDQLYGYTF
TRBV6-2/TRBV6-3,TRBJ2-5,CASTEGGLYQETQYF
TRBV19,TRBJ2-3,CASSIEALLGTDTQYF
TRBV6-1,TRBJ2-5,CASSEVRVLAQETQYF
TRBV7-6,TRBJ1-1,CASSIRMNTEAFF
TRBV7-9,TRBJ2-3,CASSLASTDTQYF
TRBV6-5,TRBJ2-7,CASSSLAYEQYF
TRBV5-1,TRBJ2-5,CASSLARREQETQYF
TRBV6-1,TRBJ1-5,CASRAEGRSNQPQHF
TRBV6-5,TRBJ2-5,CASSYDTGRGETQYF
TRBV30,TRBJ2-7,CAFHRDGDDEQYF
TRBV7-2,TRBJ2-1,CASSPILAGAPAGVNEQFF
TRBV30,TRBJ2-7,CAWSFGNSYEQYF
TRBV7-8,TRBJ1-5,CASSLGRDSNQPQHF
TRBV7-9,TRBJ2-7,CASSVSGTPYEQYF
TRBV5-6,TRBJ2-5,CASSLLPAGGETQYF
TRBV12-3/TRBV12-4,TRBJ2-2,CASSLRETGELFF
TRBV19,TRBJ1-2,CASSLSPNYGYTF
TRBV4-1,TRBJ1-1,CASSQSGQVLEAFF
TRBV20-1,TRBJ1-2,CSASPGPGVYGYTF
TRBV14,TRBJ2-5,CASSQDYGEETQYF
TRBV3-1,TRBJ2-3,CASSQDRRGAADTQYF
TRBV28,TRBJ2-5,CASSSPTTRRGTQYF
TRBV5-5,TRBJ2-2,CASSTPTQGANTGELFF
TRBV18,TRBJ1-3,CASSRTENGNTIYF
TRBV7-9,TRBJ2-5,CASSNRTVQETQYF
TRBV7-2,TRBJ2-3,CASTILGTTDTQYF
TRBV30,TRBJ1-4,CAWSDSRNEKLFF
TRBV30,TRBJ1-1,CAWSVSRNTEAFF
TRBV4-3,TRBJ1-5,CASSQDRALDQPQHF
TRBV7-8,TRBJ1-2,CASSYTGTGNRYTF
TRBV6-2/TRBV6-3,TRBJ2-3,CASTYGADTQYF
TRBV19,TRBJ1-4,CASPWVRQCATNEKLFF
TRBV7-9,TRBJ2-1,CASEARGNEQFF
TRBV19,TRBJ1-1,CASSRDGEGTEAFF
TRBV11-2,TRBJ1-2,CASSQGLGGLLFGGYTF
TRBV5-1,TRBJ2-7,CASSFGRDLGEQYF
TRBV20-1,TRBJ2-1,CSAREGSREQFF
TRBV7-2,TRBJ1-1,CASSSDRGSTEAFF
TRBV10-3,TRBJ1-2,CAISESAGQGNYGYTF
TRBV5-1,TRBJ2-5,CASRNRGQGITETQYF
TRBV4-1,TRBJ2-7,CASSQEENYEQYF
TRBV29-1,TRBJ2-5,CSVVGTEETQYF
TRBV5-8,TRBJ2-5,CASSLIYGLAGLDQETQYF
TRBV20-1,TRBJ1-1,CSARSQDRLNTEAFF